This TCR beta chain comes out of a study of T cell repertoires in cytomegalovirus infection. In the study overall: Matching HLA type and CMV infection were both indicated by public TCR beta signatures. Overall study results and limits: Summed frequency of shared TCR beta families picked out CMV carriers who also had the relevant HLA. Dominant in the ex vivo response were TCR beta clonotypes restricted by HLA-C and specific for CMV.

Notes on this clonotype: Its antigen is not known.

Germline V gene lookup returns CDR1 SGHTA and CDR2 FQGNSA. The CDR3 has 14 amino acids. The V end was cut by 3 bases, the J end by 6 bases, with 12 bases between. TCRdb recomputed calls from the reads with MiXCR, one row per CDR3 protein. This table has about 740,000 distinct CDR3 sequences, 35% appearing once. The origin of this receptor is a human donor in good health (CMV status not recorded). Some clones in this sample may be carry-over from other donors' samples. V gene TRBV7-2 combines with J gene TRBJ1-5; perhaps TRBD1 as D (6 bases). Sequenced input: PBMCs. The CDR3 DNA reads TGTGCCAGCAGCTTGGAGCAGGGGTTTCAGCCCCAGCATTTT. Amino acids: CASSLEQGFQPQHF. Combining the CDR3 with reference TRBV7-2 and TRBJ1-5 gives the whole variable domain GAGVSQSPSNKVTEKGKDVELRCDPISGHTALYWYRQSLGQGLEFLIYFQGNSAPDKSGLPSDRFSAERTGGSVSTLTIQRTQQEDSAVYLCASSLEQGFQPQHFGDGTRLSIL.